The 22 T cell receptor beta chains listed next were all sequenced from one sample in a study of T cell repertoires in cytomegalovirus infection. Each CDR3 protein is one row after TCRdb ran MiXCR on the reads. The sample consists of around 360,000 distinct CDR3 sequences, nearly 35% of them appearing once. These receptors' antigens are unknown. The input for sequencing was cultured PBMCs, taken from culture after CMV antigen stimulation. These receptors were obtained from a human donor in good health (CMV status not recorded). Some clones in this sample may be carry-over from other donors' samples.

The sample holds a few counts of this clonotype. The genes are TRBV12-3 or TRBV12-4 and TRBJ1-2; D is unresolved. The V end was cut by 3 bases, the J end by 3 bases, with 11 bases between. The CDR3 has 14 amino acids. CDR3 DNA: TGTGCCAGCAGTTTTCGTTTGATGGACTATGGCTACACCTTC. It translates to CASSFRLMDYGYTF.

The chain links TRBV15 to TRBJ1-4; D uncertain. The length of the CDR3 is 13 residues. Trimming took off 0 bases at V and 12 bases at J, with 11 bases between the two ends. Looked up from germline, CDR1 is LNHNV and CDR2 is YYDKDF (reference sequence). CDR3 in DNA: TGTGCCACCAGCAGAGATTCGTCAGAGCAACTGTTTTTT. Protein sequence: CATSRDSSEQLFF.

This chain connects TRBV19 to TRBJ2-3, with 7 bases aligning to TRBD2. CDR1 and CDR2 (germline): LNHDA, SQIVND (reference sequence). Germline trimming cut 8 bases from V and 4 bases from J; bases unmatched to any gene: 12. This CDR3 has 15 residues. CDR3 bases: TGTGCCAGTGGTTCCGTCAGCGGGGTCGCAGATACGCAGTATTTT. It specifies CASGSVSGVADTQYF.

The gene calls are TRBV18 and TRBJ1-3; maybe TRBD1 (5 bases). The CDR3 has 19 residues. The germline V gene has CDR1 KGHSH and CDR2 LQKENI. The V end was cut by 4 bases, the J end by 0 bases, with 22 bases between. The CDR3 here is CASSHRGERYEDSGNTIYF. The CDR3 region has the DNA TGTGCCAGCTCACACCGGGGCGAGAGATACGAGGACTCTGGAAACACCATATATTTT. The whole variable domain, remainder taken from reference TRBV18 and TRBJ1-3, is NAGVMQNPRHLVRRRGQEARLRCSPMKGHSHVYWYRQLPEEGLKFMVYLQKENIIDESGMPKERFSAEFPKEGPSILRIQQVVRGDSAAYFCASSHRGERYEDSGNTIYFGEGSWLTVV.

This clonotype was found many times. V is TRBV7-2 and J is TRBJ2-7; D uncertain. CDR1 and CDR2 from the germline V gene are SGHTA and FQGNSA. Trimming stripped 1 base from V and 5 bases from J, with 18 bases between. The CDR3 spans 16 residues. The CDR3 DNA reads TGTGCCAGCAGCTTAGGGATTTTTCTGGGTGTAGACGAGCAGTACGTC. Its translation is CASSLGIFLGVDEQYV.

There are a few counts of this clonotype. The chain uses TRBV7-2 and TRBJ2-3, with D hard to call. V lost 3 bases and J lost 5, with 9 bases in between. Germline loops: CDR1 SGHTA, CDR2 FQGNSA. CDR3 size: 13 residues. For the CDR3, the DNA is TGTGCCAGCAGCTTCACCCGGGTAGATACGCAGTATTTT. Translating it yields CASSFTRVDTQYF.

This clonotype turned up a few times. The chain combines TRBV7-9 with TRBJ1-1, with a weak D call TRBD1 (6 bases). V was cut by 1 base and J by 11 bases, with 23 bases left in between. Looked up from germline, CDR1 is SEHNR and CDR2 is FQNEAQ (reference sequence). This CDR3 has 16 amino acids. The CDR3 nucleotides read TGTGCCAGCAGCTTAGTTACAGGGAAAGGGCCAGGGGCCGCTTTCTTT. It codes for CASSLVTGKGPGAAFF. The complete variable domain, with remaining parts taken from reference TRBV7-9 and TRBJ1-1, reads DTGVSQNPRHKITKRGQNVTFRCDPISEHNRLYWYRQTLGQGPEFLTYFQNEAQLEKSRLLSDRFSAERPKGSFSTLEIQRTEQGDSAMYLCASSLVTGKGPGAAFFGQGTRLTVV.

This sequence joins TRBV7-2 and TRBJ2-4; 10 nucleotides agree with TRBD2. V lost 4 bases and J lost 3; bases outside the gene matches: 21. Germline assignment: CDR1 SGHTA and CDR2 FQGNSA. This CDR3 has 21 residues. CDR3 residues: CASSSSMGGSGRVNVKNIQYF. The CDR3 bases are TGTGCCAGCAGCTCCAGCATGGGGGGCAGCGGGAGGGTAAATGTCAAAAACATTCAGTACTTC.

This chain joins TRBV5-1 and TRBJ1-1, with D possibly TRBD1 on 5 matching bases. V lost 8 bases, J lost 1 base, and 12 bases lay in between. Germline lookup yields CDR1 SGHRS and CDR2 YFSETQ. The CDR3 contains 13 residues. The chain's CDR3 is CASATDRNTEAFF. The CDR3, as DNA: TGCGCCAGTGCTACAGACAGGAACACTGAAGCTTTCTTT.

The V and J genes are TRBV6-2 or TRBV6-3 and TRBJ2-7, with D unclear. Germline V gene sequence: CDR1 MNHEY, CDR2 SVGEGT. Trimming shortened V by 6 bases and J by 2 bases, and 8 bases separated the two germline ends. The CDR3 is made up of 12 amino acids. The CDR3 DNA reads TGTGCCAGCAGCCACTTACCCTACGAGCAGTACTTC. Its protein is CASSHLPYEQYF.

This clonotype appeared a few times. The chain combines TRBV4-3 with TRBJ2-5; D remains unclear. The CDR3 length is 15 residues. Trimming pared 0 bases from V and 5 bases from J, leaving 13 bases between. Germline V gene sequence: CDR1 LGHNA, CDR2 YSLEER. The DNA for the CDR3 is TGCGCCAGCAGCCAAGATTACGACGGTTATGAGACCCAGTACTTC. This sequence encodes CASSQDYDGYETQYF.

The V gene is TRBV19, the J gene TRBJ2-1; TRBD1 aligns across 7 bases. From germline, CDR1 is LNHDA and CDR2 SQIVND (reference sequence). CDR3 length: 19 residues. The trim removed 0 bases at V and 5 bases at J, leaving 16 bases unmatched. The CDR3 here is CASSIEVAETGVFHNEQFF. In nucleotides, the CDR3 is TGTGCCAGTAGTATAGAGGTTGCAGAAACAGGGGTCTTCCACAATGAGCAGTTCTTC.

This clonotype was seen a few times. The chain has TRBV6-2 or TRBV6-3 and TRBJ1-1; unclear D gene. The germline CDR1 and CDR2 sequences are MNHEY and SVGEGT. This CDR3 is built from 13 residues. V lost 6 bases, J lost 1 base, and 9 bases lay in between. CDR3 protein: CASSRTWNTEAFF. As DNA, the CDR3 is TGTGCCAGCAGCCGAACATGGAACACTGAAGCTTTCTTT.

J is TRBJ2-5 and V is TRBV11-2; D remains ambiguous. V shed 1 base and J shed 3 bases, with 6 bases lying between them. CDR3 length: 13 amino acids. Germline V gives CDR1 SGHAT, CDR2 FQNNGV. CDR3 sequence: CASSLAEKETQYF. DNA for the CDR3: TGTGCCAGCAGCTTAGCCGAGAAAGAGACCCAGTACTTC.

This clonotype has a count of ten or more. The J gene is TRBJ2-5, the V gene TRBV5-6; 11 bases line up with TRBD1. The germline gives CDR1 SGHDT, CDR2 YYEEEE. With 4 bases clipped from V and 2 bases from J, the junction kept 4 bases outside the gene matches. The CDR3 extends over 15 amino acids. DNA for the CDR3: TGTGCCAGCAGCCCGGACAGGGGGCTTCAAGAGACCCAGTACTTC. Protein: CASSPDRGLQETQYF.

This clonotype showed up just a few times. The CDR3 nucleotides are TGTGCCAGCAGCTCTCCACGGAAAGGGGGTTCCTCCTACGAGCAGTACTTC. This gives the protein CASSSPRKGGSSYEQYF. The rearrangement joins TRBV7-4 to TRBJ2-7, with a weak D call TRBD1 (6 bases). Germline loops: CDR1 SGHVT, CDR2 SQSDAQ. The CDR3 totals 17 residues. V was shortened by 4 bases and J by 0 bases, with 19 bases between the two germline ends.

This clonotype has a handful of counts. V is TRBV5-1 and J is TRBJ2-2; D unclear. Germline CDR1 SGHRS, CDR2 YFSETQ. The CDR3 extends over 15 amino acids. V was clipped by 1 base and J by 0 bases, with 7 bases between them. The CDR3 nucleotides are TGCGCCAGCAGCTTGCAGCCAGCGAACACCGGGGAGCTGTTTTTT. It specifies CASSLQPANTGELFF.

This chain's CDR3 is CASSPIGGTSTDTQYF. The CDR3 DNA follows: TGTGCCAGCAGTCCGATCGGGGGCACTAGCACAGATACGCAGTATTTT. This chain connects TRBV11-2 to TRBJ2-3, with D perhaps assigned TRBD1 or TRBD2 (6 bases each). The germline V and J ends were trimmed by 6 bases and 0 bases, with 16 bases remaining between them. CDR3 size: 16 residues. Germline values: CDR1 SGHAT, CDR2 FQNNGV.

The rearrangement uses TRBV10-3 and TRBJ1-6; the D gene is possibly TRBD1 (5 bases). The CDR3 is 17 amino acids. The germline CDR1 and CDR2 sequences are ENHRY and SYGVKD. V gave up 6 bases and J gave up 5 bases, with 20 bases separating them. CDR3 residues: CAISETGTPRDNSPLHF. DNA of the CDR3: TGTGCCATCAGCGAGACCGGGACTCCGAGGGATAATTCACCCCTCCACTTT.

This chain joins TRBV4-3 and TRBJ1-1; 7 bases align to TRBD1. The CDR3 consists of 16 residues. Losses at the gene ends were 1 base for V and 5 bases for J; bases not matched to a gene: 10. In germline, CDR1 is LGHNA, CDR2 YSLEER. DNA of the CDR3: TGCGCCAGCAGCCAAGCCGGGACAGACGGTCGGACTGAAGCTTTCTTT. Translation gives CASSQAGTDGRTEAFF.

This chain connects TRBV10-2 to TRBJ2-3; 11 positions match TRBD2. Germline lookup yields CDR1 WSHSY and CDR2 SAAADI. This CDR3 is 16 amino acids long. With V trimmed by 3 bases and J by 4 bases, 6 bases remained unmatched. This chain's CDR3 is CASSDGASGRPDTQYF. CDR3 bases: TGCGCCAGCAGTGATGGGGCTAGCGGGAGGCCAGATACGCAGTATTTT.

This clonotype was found many times. This chain connects TRBV7-2 to TRBJ1-1; 7 bases agree with TRBD1. The germline CDR1 and CDR2 sequences are SGHTA and FQGNSA. The CDR3 loop spans 15 amino acids. With 6 bases clipped from V and 2 bases from J, the junction kept 9 bases outside the gene matches. The CDR3 DNA reads TGTGCCAGCAGTTTGACCACAGGGGCTAACACTGAAGCTTTCTTT. Amino acid sequence: CASSLTTGANTEAFF.